This T cell receptor (beta chain) was captured in a study of T cells after yellow fever vaccination. Conversion of TCR transcripts into cDNA relied on 5'RACE template switching, which added a universal primer site and UMIs. One entry per CDR3 protein results from TCRdb running MiXCR on the 5' RACE reads. The sample consists of tens of thousands of distinct CDR3 sequences, about 5.6% of them appearing once. Study-level findings and limits: One caveat is that FACS-sorted repertoires could contain abundant clonotypes contaminating from the bulk population. At 95% to 96% for CD4 and 70% to 90% for CD8, most primary-vaccination clones showed up again after the booster.

Germline V gene lookup returns CDR1 MNHEY and CDR2 SVGEGT. V was pared by 2 bases and J by 8 bases, with 18 bases between. This CDR3 contains 15 residues. This clonotype was recorded a few times. The origin of this receptor is a man between 18 and 35 years old who received the YFV17D yellow fever vaccine. The chain combines TRBV6-2 or TRBV6-3 with TRBJ1-1; D is undetermined. The sample consisted of PBMCs, either bulk or a sorted T-cell subset (CD4+, CD8+, memory, or dextramer-sorted; not recorded which), taken on the day of the yellow fever booster vaccination. CDR3 bases: TGTGCCAGCAGTTACCAACCCACCGTCGATAGAGAAGCTTTCTTT. It is translated as CASSYQPTVDREAFF.